The clone carrying this TCR beta chain occurred once. The antigen is not known. The sample is drawn from a study of post-analysis software for immune sequencing data. Across the study: The cohort encompassed relapsing-remitting, secondary progressive and progressive-relapsing multiple sclerosis disease courses.

Germline V gives CDR1 DFQATT, CDR2 SNEGSKA (reference sequence). The trim removed 5 bases at V and 2 bases at J, leaving 6 bases unmatched. This CDR3 is built from 14 residues. TCR beta cDNA libraries had unique molecular identifiers. T cells, roughly 1 to 10 million of them, yielded approximately 500,000 cDNA molecules. MiXCR was run by TCRdb on the PCR reads, yielding one entry per CDR3 protein. The sample holds over 250,000 distinct CDR3 sequences, less than 40% seen once. Study-wide results and limits: Under F measure analysis, samples from one preparation batch co-clustered strongly. Normalized Chao1 diversity was significantly reduced in patients versus controls. Five or six TRBV segments were significantly more frequent in patients than in controls. TRBV5-6, TRBV5-1 and TRBV20-1 were among these segments.

The sequenced material came from blood. This TCR came from a girl aged 10-17 years with multiple sclerosis. V is TRBV20-1 and J is TRBJ2-4; 7 bases align to TRBD1. CDR3 bases: TGCAGTGCTCGCCCAGGGGGTTCCAAAAACATTCAGTACTTC. Its translation is CSARPGGSKNIQYF.